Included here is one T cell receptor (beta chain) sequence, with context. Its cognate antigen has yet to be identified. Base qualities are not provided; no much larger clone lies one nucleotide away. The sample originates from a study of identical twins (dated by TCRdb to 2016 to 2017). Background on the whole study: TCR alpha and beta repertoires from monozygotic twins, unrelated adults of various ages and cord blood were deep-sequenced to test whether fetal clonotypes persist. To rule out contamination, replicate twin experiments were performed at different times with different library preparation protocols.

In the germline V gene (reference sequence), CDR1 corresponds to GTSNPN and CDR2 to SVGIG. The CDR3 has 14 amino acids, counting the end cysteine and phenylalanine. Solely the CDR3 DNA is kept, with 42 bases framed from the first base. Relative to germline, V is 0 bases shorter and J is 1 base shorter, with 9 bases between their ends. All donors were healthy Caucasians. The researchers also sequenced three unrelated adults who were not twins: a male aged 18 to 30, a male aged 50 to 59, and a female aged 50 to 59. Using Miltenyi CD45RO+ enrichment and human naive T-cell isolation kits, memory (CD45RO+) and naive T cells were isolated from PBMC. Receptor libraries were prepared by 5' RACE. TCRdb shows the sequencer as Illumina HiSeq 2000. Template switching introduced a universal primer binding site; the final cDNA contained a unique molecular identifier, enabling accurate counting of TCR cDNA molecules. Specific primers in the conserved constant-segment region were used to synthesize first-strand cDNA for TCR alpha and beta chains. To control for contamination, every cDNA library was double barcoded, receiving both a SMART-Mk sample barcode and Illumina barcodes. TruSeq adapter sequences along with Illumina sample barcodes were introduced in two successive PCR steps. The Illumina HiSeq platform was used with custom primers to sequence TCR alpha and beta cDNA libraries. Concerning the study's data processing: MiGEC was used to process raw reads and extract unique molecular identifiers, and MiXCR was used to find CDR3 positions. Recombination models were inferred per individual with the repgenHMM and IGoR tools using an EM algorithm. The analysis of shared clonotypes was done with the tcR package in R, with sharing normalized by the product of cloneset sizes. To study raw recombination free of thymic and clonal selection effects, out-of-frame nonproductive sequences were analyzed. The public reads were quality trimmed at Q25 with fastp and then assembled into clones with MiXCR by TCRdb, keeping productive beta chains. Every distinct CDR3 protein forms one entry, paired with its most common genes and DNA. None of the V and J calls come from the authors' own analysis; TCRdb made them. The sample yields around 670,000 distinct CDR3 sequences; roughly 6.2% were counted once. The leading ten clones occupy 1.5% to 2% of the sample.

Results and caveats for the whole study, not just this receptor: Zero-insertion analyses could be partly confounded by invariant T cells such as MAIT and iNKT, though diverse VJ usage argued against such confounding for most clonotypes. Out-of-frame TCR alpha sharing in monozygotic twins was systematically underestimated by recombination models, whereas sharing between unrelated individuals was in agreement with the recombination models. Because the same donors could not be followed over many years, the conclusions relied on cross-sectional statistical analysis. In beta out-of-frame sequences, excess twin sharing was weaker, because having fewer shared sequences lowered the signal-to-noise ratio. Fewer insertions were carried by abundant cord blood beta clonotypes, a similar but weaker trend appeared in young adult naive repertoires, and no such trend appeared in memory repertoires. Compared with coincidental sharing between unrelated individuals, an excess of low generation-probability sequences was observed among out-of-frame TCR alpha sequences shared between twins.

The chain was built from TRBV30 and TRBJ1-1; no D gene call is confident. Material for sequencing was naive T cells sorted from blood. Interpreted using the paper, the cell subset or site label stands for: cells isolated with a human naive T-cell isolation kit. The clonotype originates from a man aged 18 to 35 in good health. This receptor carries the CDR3 CAWSVRSGNTEAFF. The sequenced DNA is TGTGCCTGGAGTGTACGCTCGGGGAACACTGAAGCTTTCTTT.